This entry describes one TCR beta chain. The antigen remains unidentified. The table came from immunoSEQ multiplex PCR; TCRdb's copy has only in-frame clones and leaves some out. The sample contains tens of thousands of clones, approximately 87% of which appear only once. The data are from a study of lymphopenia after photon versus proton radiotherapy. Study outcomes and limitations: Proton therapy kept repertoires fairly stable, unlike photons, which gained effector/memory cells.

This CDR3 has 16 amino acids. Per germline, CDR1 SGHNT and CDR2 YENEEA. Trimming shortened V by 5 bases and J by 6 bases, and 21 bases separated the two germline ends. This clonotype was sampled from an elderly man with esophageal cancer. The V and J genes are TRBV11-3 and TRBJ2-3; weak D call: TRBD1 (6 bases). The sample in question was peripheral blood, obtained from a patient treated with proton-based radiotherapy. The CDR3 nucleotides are TGTGCCAGCAGCCTCAGGGGAAGAAGCGGCCTTGATACGCAGTATTTT. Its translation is CASSLRGRSGLDTQYF.